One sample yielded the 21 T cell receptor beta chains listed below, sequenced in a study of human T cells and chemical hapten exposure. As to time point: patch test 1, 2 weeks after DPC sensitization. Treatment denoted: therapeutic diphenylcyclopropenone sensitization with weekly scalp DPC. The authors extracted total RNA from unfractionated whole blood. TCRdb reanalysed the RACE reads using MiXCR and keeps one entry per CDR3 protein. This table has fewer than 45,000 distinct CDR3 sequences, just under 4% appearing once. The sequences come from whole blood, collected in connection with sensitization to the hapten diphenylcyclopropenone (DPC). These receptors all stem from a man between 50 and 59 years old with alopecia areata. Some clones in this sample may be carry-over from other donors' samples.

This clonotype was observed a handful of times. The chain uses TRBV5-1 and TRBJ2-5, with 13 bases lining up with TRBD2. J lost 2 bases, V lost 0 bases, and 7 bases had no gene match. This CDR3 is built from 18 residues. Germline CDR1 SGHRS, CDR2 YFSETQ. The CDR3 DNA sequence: TGCGCCAGCAGCTTGGGGACTAGCGGGAGTTCAAGGCAAGAGACCCAGTACTTC. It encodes CASSLGTSGSSRQETQYF.

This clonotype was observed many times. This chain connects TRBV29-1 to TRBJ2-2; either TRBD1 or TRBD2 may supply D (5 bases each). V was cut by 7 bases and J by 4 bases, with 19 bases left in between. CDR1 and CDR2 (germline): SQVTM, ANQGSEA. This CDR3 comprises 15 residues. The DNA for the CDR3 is TGCAGCGCCAGCTCATCAGGGAGCGGCACCGGGGAGCTGTTTTTT. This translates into CSASSSGSGTGELFF.

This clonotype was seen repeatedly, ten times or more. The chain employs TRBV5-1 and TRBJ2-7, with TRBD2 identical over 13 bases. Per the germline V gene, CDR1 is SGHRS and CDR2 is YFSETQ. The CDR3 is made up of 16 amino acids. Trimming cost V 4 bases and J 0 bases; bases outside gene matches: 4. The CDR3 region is CASSGRLAGGSYEQYF. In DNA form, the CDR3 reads TGCGCCAGCAGCGGAAGACTAGCGGGAGGCTCCTACGAGCAGTACTTC. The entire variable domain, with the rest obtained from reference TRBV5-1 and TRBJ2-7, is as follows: KAGVTQTPRYLIKTRGQQVTLSCSPISGHRSVSWYQQTPGQGLQFLFEYFSETQRNKGNFPGRFSGRQFSNSRSEMNVSTLELGDSALYLCASSGRLAGGSYEQYFGPGTRLTVT.

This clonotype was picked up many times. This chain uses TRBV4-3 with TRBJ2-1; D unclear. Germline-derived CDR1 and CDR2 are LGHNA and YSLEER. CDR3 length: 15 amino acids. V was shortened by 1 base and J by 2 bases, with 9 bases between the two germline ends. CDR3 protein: CASSQGPGTYNEQFF. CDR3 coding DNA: TGCGCCAGCAGCCAAGGTCCCGGAACCTACAATGAGCAGTTCTTC.

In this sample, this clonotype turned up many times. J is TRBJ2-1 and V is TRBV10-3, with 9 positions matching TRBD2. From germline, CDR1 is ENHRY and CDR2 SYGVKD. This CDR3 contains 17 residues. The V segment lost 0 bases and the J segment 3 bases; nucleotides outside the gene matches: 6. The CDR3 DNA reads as TGTGCCATCAGTGAGTCGATGGCTAGCGGGGACTACAATGAGCAGTTCTTC. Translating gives CAISESMASGDYNEQFF.

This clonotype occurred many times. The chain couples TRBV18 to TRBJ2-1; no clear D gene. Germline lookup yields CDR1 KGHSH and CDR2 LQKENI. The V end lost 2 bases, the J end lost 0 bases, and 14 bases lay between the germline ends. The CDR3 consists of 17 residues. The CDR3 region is CASSPVNTVGSYNEQFF. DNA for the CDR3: TGTGCCAGCTCACCAGTGAACACTGTAGGCTCCTACAATGAGCAGTTCTTC. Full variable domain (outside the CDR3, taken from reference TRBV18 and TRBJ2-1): NAGVMQNPRHLVRRRGQEARLRCSPMKGHSHVYWYRQLPEEGLKFMVYLQKENIIDESGMPKERFSAEFPKEGPSILRIQQVVRGDSAAYFCASSPVNTVGSYNEQFFGPGTRLTVL.

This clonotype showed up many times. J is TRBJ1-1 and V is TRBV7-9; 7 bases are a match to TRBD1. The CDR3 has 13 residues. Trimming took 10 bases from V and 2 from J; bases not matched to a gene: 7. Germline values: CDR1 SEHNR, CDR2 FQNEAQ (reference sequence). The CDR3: CAIHRGSNTEAFF. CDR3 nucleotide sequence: TGTGCCATCCACAGGGGCTCCAACACTGAAGCTTTCTTT.

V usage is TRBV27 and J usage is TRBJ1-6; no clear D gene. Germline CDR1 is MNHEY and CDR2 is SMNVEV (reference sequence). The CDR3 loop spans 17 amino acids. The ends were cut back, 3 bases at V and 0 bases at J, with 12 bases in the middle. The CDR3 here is CASSLEGTHSYNSPLHF. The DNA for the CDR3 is TGTGCCAGCAGTTTGGAGGGTACCCACTCCTATAATTCACCCCTCCACTTT.

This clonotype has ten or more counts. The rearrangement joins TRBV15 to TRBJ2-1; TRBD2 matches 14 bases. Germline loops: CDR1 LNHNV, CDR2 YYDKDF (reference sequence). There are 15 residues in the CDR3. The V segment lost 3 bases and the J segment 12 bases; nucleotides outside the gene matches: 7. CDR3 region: CATSSGLAGGGGQFF. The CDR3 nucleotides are TGTGCCACCAGCAGTGGACTAGCGGGAGGAGGTGGGCAGTTCTTC.

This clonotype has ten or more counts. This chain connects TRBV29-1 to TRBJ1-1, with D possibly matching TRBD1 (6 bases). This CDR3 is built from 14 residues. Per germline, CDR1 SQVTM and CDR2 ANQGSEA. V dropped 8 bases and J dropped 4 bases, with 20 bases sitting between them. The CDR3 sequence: CSYLPTGLSTEAFF. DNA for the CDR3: TGCAGCTACCTTCCGACAGGACTGAGCACTGAAGCTTTCTTT.

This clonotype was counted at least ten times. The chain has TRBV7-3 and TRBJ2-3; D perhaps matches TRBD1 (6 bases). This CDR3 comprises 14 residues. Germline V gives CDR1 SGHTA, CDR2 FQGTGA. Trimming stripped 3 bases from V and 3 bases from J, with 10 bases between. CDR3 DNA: TGTGCCAGCAGCTTGCAGGGGCATACAGATACGCAGTATTTT. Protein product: CASSLQGHTDTQYF.

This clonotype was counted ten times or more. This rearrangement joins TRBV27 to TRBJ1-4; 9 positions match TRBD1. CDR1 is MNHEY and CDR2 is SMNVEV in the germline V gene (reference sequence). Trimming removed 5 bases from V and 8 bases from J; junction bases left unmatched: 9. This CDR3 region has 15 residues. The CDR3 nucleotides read TGTGCCAGCAGTCCCGAGACAGGGGGTCGGGAAAAACTGTTTTTT. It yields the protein CASSPETGGREKLFF.

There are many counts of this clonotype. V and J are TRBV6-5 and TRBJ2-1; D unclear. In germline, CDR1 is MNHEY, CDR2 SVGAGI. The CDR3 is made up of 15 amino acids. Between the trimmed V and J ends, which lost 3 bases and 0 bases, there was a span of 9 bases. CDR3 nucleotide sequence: TGTGCCAGCAGTTATCGGGCCAGCTCCTACAATGAGCAGTTCTTC. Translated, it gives CASSYRASSYNEQFF.

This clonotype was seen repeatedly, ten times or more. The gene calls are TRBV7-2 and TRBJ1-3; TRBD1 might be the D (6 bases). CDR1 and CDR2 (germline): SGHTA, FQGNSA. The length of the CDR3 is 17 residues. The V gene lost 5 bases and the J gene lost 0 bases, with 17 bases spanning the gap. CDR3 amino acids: CASSIQGIGDSGNTIYF. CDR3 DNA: TGTGCCAGCAGCATACAGGGAATCGGGGACTCTGGAAACACCATATATTTT.

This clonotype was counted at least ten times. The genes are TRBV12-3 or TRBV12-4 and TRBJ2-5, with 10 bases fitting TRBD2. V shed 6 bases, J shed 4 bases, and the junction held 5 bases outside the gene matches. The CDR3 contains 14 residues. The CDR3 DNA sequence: TGTGCCAGCAGCCTGGGACTAGCGCCAGAGACCCAGTACTTC. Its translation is CASSLGLAPETQYF.

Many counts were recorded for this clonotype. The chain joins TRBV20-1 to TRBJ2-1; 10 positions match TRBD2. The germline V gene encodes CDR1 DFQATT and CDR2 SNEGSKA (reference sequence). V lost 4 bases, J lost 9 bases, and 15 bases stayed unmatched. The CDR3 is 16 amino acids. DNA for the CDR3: TGCAGTGCTACGACCCCGAACAGCGGGAGGGCCGGTGAGCAGTTCTTC. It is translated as CSATTPNSGRAGEQFF.

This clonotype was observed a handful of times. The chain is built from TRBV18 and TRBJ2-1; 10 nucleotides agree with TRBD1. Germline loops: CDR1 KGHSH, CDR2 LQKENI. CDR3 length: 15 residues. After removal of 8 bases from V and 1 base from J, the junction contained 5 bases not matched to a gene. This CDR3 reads CASLTGGNSYNEQFF. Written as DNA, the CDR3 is TGTGCCAGCCTGACAGGGGGCAATTCCTACAATGAGCAGTTCTTC.

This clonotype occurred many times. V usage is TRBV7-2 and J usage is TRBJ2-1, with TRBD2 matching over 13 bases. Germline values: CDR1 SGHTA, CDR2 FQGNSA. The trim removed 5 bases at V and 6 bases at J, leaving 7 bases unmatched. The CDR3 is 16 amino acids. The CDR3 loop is CASSPPGLAGPNEQFF. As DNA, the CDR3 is TGTGCCAGCAGCCCCCCGGGACTAGCGGGACCCAATGAGCAGTTCTTC. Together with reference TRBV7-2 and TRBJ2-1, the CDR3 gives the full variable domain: GAGVSQSPSNKVTEKGKDVELRCDPISGHTALYWYRQSLGQGLEFLIYFQGNSAPDKSGLPSDRFSAERTGGSVSTLTIQRTQQEDSAVYLCASSPPGLAGPNEQFFGPGTRLTVL.

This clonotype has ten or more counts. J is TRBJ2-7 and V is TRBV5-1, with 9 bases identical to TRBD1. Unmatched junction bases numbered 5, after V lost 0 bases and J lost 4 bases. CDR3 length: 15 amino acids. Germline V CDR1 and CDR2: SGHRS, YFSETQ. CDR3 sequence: CASSLEGTGWYEQYF. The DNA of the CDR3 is TGCGCCAGCAGCTTGGAAGGGACAGGGTGGTACGAGCAGTACTTC.

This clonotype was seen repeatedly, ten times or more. This chain's CDR3 is CASSDGGNGANQPQHF. The CDR3 bases are TGTGCCAGCAGCGACGGGGGAAACGGTGCGAATCAGCCCCAGCATTTT. This chain links TRBV6-5 with TRBJ1-5, with D possibly matching TRBD1 (5 bases). Germline CDR1 MNHEY, CDR2 SVGAGI. The CDR3 length is 16 residues. Trimming cost V 6 bases and J 4 bases, with 19 bases left between them.

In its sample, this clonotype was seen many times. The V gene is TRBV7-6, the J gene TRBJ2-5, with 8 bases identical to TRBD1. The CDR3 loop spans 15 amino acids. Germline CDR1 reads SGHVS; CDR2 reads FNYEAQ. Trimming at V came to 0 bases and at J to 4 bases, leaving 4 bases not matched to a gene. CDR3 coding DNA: TGTGCCAGCAGCTTAGCGCCGGACAGGGTAGAGACCCAGTACTTC. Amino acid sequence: CASSLAPDRVETQYF.